The 22 T cell receptor beta chains below were found in one sample sequenced in a study of radiotherapy plus CTLA-4 blockade in lung cancer. TCRdb's copy holds only in-frame clones and misses some; the assay was immunoSEQ multiplex PCR. Counted here are about 77,000 clones, 70% to 80% occurring once; the ten biggest clones make up 9.5% to 10%. The sequencing here drew on peripheral blood, taken from a patient treated with radiotherapy plus ipilimumab. These receptor sequences come from a human donor with non-small cell lung cancer whose response to radiotherapy plus ipilimumab could not be evaluated.

V and J are TRBV19 and TRBJ1-5; weak D call: TRBD1 (5 bases). The CDR3 consists of 15 residues. Germline V gene sequence: CDR1 LNHDA, CDR2 SQIVND (reference sequence). Trimming left V 0 bases short and J 6 bases short, with 12 bases between. The CDR3 protein is CASSIDPGWVQPQHF. The CDR3 DNA reads as TGTGCCAGTAGTATAGACCCAGGGTGGGTTCAGCCCCAGCATTTT.

J is TRBJ1-2 and V is TRBV5-5, with D unclear. The CDR3 is 15 residues long. V lost 2 bases and J lost 2, with 13 bases in between. The germline V gene encodes CDR1 SGHKS and CDR2 YYEKEE (reference sequence). CDR3 residues: CASSFTIGPNYGYTF. The CDR3, as DNA: TGTGCCAGCAGCTTTACGATTGGGCCGAACTATGGCTACACCTTC. Full variable domain (outside the CDR3, taken from reference TRBV5-5 and TRBJ1-2): DAGVTQSPTHLIKTRGQQVTLRCSPISGHKSVSWYQQVLGQGPQFIFQYYEKEERGRGNFPDRFSARQFPNYSSELNVNALLLGDSALYLCASSFTIGPNYGYTFGSGTRLTVV.

V is TRBV28 and J is TRBJ1-5, with D possibly matching TRBD1 (6 bases). This CDR3 is 14 amino acids long. The V gene lost 8 bases and the J gene lost 2 bases, with 13 bases spanning the gap. CDR1 and CDR2 from the germline V gene are MDHEN and SYDVKM. This chain's CDR3 is CASGRGGGNQPQHF. The CDR3 DNA is TGTGCCAGCGGGCGGGGGGGCGGCAATCAGCCCCAGCATTTT.

The genes are TRBV2 and TRBJ2-3; 8 positions match TRBD2. Germline CDR1 and CDR2: SNHLY and FYNNEI. J lost 2 bases, V lost 7 bases, and 5 bases had no gene match. This CDR3 region has 14 residues. CDR3 nucleotide sequence: TGTGCCAGCATTCGGGGGGGGCTCACAGATACGCAGTATTTT. It yields the protein CASIRGGLTDTQYF.

V usage is TRBV6-1 and J usage is TRBJ2-7; 11 bases align to TRBD2. The length of the CDR3 is 15 residues. Germline lookup yields CDR1 MNHNS and CDR2 SASEGT. Trimming at V came to 6 bases and at J to 2 bases, leaving 6 bases not matched to a gene. This chain's CDR3 is CASSLIAGGPYEQYF. The DNA of the CDR3 is TGTGCCAGCAGCTTAATAGCGGGAGGGCCCTACGAGCAGTACTTC.

This sequence joins TRBV25-1 and TRBJ1-2; 9 bases are a match to TRBD1. CDR3 size: 14 residues. Germline V gene sequence: CDR1 MGHDK, CDR2 SYGVNS. The J segment lost 6 bases and the V segment lost 4 bases, leaving 6 bases of the junction unmatched. The CDR3 sequence is CASSGGTGYNGYTF. The DNA of the CDR3 is TGTGCCAGCAGTGGGGGGACAGGGTATAATGGCTACACCTTC.

The genes are TRBV9 and TRBJ2-1; 7 bases match TRBD2. Germline CDR1 SGDLS, CDR2 YYNGEE. The CDR3 totals 17 residues. V shed 0 bases and J 2 bases; nucleotides not matched to a gene: 8. This CDR3 is CASSVDSGGRAYNEQFF. CDR3 coding DNA: TGTGCCAGCAGCGTAGATTCGGGCGGGAGAGCCTACAATGAGCAGTTCTTC.

This CDR3 reads CASSLAGTGPYEQYF. CDR3 coding DNA: TGCGCCAGCAGCTTGGCGGGGACAGGGCCCTACGAGCAGTACTTC. The chain combines TRBV5-1 with TRBJ2-7; 9 bases are a match to TRBD1. The CDR3 sequence is 15 residues long. Germline trimming cut 0 bases from V and 2 bases from J; bases unmatched to any gene: 3. Germline V gives CDR1 SGHRS, CDR2 YFSETQ.

The V gene is TRBV7-2, the J gene TRBJ2-3, with 9 positions matching TRBD2. The germline V gene encodes CDR1 SGHTA and CDR2 FQGNSA. V shed 5 bases, J shed 3 bases, and the junction held 12 bases outside the gene matches. CDR3 length equals 17 residues. CDR3 amino acids: CASSAQPGLARTDTQYF. DNA for the CDR3: TGTGCCAGCAGCGCTCAACCGGGACTAGCTAGAACAGATACGCAGTATTTT. Supplemented by reference TRBV7-2 and TRBJ2-3, the full variable domain reads GAGVSQSPSNKVTEKGKDVELRCDPISGHTALYWYRQSLGQGLEFLIYFQGNSAPDKSGLPSDRFSAERTGGSVSTLTIQRTQQEDSAVYLCASSAQPGLARTDTQYFGPGTRLTVL.

This chain uses TRBV7-2 with TRBJ2-2; 9 bases match TRBD2. The junction had 3 bases not matched to a gene; V was cut back by 6 bases and J by 4 bases. The germline CDR1 and CDR2 sequences are SGHTA and FQGNSA. The CDR3 consists of 14 residues. The CDR3 coding sequence is TGTGCCAGCAGAAGCGGGGGGATCACCGGGGAGCTGTTTTTT. This codes for CASRSGGITGELFF.

This chain uses TRBV7-2 with TRBJ2-1; TRBD2 matches at 9 bases. There are 18 residues in the CDR3. The germline V gene has CDR1 SGHTA and CDR2 FQGNSA. V lost 1 base, J lost 0 bases, and 7 bases stayed unmatched. As DNA, the CDR3 is TGTGCCAGCAGCTTAGTGGCTAGCGGGGTCCCCTCCTACAATGAGCAGTTCTTC. Encoded protein: CASSLVASGVPSYNEQFF.

V and J are TRBV6-4 and TRBJ2-3, with D possibly being TRBD2 (7 bases). The length of the CDR3 is 15 residues. V was pared by 4 bases and J by 3 bases, with 14 bases between. CDR1 and CDR2 (germline): MRHNA, SNTAGT. The CDR3 region is CASSATGGATDTQYF. CDR3 nucleotides: TGTGCCAGCAGTGCGACTGGGGGGGCGACAGATACGCAGTATTTT.

The genes are TRBV5-1 and TRBJ2-7, with 16 bases fitting TRBD2. The CDR3 has 17 amino acids. Germline trimming cut 0 bases from V and 5 bases from J; bases unmatched to any gene: 5. Germline V gene lookup returns CDR1 SGHRS and CDR2 YFSETQ. The CDR3 DNA is TGCGCCAGCAGCTTGGCCGGGACTAGCGGGGGGGCAGACGAGCAGTACTTC. This gives the protein CASSLAGTSGGADEQYF.

The chain employs TRBV9 and TRBJ1-2; maybe TRBD1 (6 bases). V was clipped by 0 bases and J by 7 bases, with 19 bases between them. The CDR3 length is 16 residues. Germline V gene data show CDR1 as SGDLS and CDR2 as YYNGEE. The CDR3, as DNA: TGTGCCAGCAGCGTAGGTTCCGGCTCTTTCAGGGGTGGCTACACCTTC. Its protein is CASSVGSGSFRGGYTF.

The chain joins TRBV4-3 to TRBJ2-1, with D hard to call. The germline CDR1 and CDR2 sequences are LGHNA and YSLEER. Trimming removed 0 bases at V and 3 bases at J, with 6 bases between. The CDR3 runs to 14 residues. The CDR3 region is CASSQDVSYNEQFF. The CDR3 nucleotides are TGCGCCAGCAGCCAAGATGTCAGCTACAATGAGCAGTTCTTC.

This clone was picked up a small number of times. The CDR3 loop is CASSGKNRGSYNEQFF. Here the CDR3 DNA reads TGTGCCAGCAGTGGAAAGAACAGGGGATCTTACAATGAGCAGTTCTTC. V is TRBV2 and J is TRBJ2-1; 7 bases fit TRBD1. V shed 4 bases and J 4 bases; nucleotides not matched to a gene: 10. The CDR3 consists of 16 residues. Germline V gene sequence: CDR1 SNHLY, CDR2 FYNNEI.

The chain recombines TRBV5-4 with TRBJ1-2; D possibly corresponds to TRBD1 (6 bases). Per germline, CDR1 SGHNT and CDR2 YYREEE (reference sequence). Trimming removed 4 bases from V and 8 bases from J, with 18 bases in between. The CDR3 is 14 residues long. The CDR3 sequence is CASSPNRGAEGYTF. The CDR3 DNA is TGTGCCAGCAGCCCGAATCGGGGGGCGGAAGGCTACACCTTC.

The chain has TRBV6-5 and TRBJ2-7, with a weak D call TRBD1 (6 bases). Trimming took 6 bases from V and 1 from J, leaving 16 bases between them. This CDR3 has 15 amino acids. The V gene's germline CDR1 is MNHEY and CDR2 SVGAGI. The CDR3 coding sequence is TGTGCCAGCAGGCTCAATAACCAGGGGTCCTACGAGCAGTACTTC. It codes for CASRLNNQGSYEQYF.

This clone was counted once. The chain carries TRBV5-4 and TRBJ2-5, with TRBD1 identical over 7 bases. The CDR3 extends over 14 amino acids. V lost 2 bases and J lost 4; bases outside the gene matches: 5. Germline CDR1 SGHNT, CDR2 YYREEE (reference sequence). CDR3 in amino acids: CASSFEGAGETQYF. CDR3 nucleotide sequence: TGTGCCAGCAGCTTCGAGGGGGCGGGAGAGACCCAGTACTTC.

The J gene is TRBJ2-5, the V gene TRBV2, with 9 bases matching TRBD2. Germline loops: CDR1 SNHLY, CDR2 FYNNEI. The junction had 10 bases not matched to a gene; V was cut back by 4 bases and J by 4 bases. The CDR3 contains 16 residues. The CDR3 sequence: CASSGRAGGSGETQYF. In DNA, the CDR3 is TGTGCCAGCAGTGGTCGGGCGGGAGGGTCCGGAGAGACCCAGTACTTC. Combining the CDR3 with reference TRBV2 and TRBJ2-5 gives the whole variable domain EPEVTQTPSHQVTQMGQEVILRCVPISNHLYFYWYRQILGQKVEFLVSFYNNEISEKSEIFDDQFSVERPDGSNFTLKIRSTKLEDSAMYFCASSGRAGGSGETQYFGPGTRLLVL.

The chain recombines TRBV19 with TRBJ1-3; D may be TRBD1 (5 bases). CDR1 is LNHDA, CDR2 SQIVND, per germline (reference sequence). This CDR3 is built from 16 residues. V was pared by 3 bases and J by 7 bases, with 19 bases between. Written as DNA, the CDR3 is TGTGCCAGTAGTATCCCGGCCGGGCAGGGCCCCAACACCATATATTTT. Translating it yields CASSIPAGQGPNTIYF.

For this clone: Other DNA sequences of this sample code for an identical CDR3. The chain carries TRBV7-2 and TRBJ1-5; 7 nucleotides align to TRBD1. This CDR3 has 15 amino acids. Unmatched junction bases numbered 3, after V lost 1 base and J lost 3 bases. The V gene's germline CDR1 is SGHTA and CDR2 FQGNSA. CDR3 nucleotides: TGTGCCAGCAGCTTAGGAGGGACAGACAATCAGCCCCAGCATTTT. Its protein product is CASSLGGTDNQPQHF.